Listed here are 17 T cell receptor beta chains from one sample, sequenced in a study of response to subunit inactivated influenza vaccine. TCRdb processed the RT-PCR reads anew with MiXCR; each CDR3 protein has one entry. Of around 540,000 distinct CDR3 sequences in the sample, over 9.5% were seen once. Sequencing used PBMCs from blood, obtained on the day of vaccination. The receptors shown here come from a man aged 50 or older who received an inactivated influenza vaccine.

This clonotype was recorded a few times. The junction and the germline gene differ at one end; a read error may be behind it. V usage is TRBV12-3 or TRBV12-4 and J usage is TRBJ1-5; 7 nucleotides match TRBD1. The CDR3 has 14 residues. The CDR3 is CASSSTGVNQAQHF. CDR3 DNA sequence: TGTGCCAGCAGTTCCACAGGGGTCAATCAGGCCCAGCATTTT.

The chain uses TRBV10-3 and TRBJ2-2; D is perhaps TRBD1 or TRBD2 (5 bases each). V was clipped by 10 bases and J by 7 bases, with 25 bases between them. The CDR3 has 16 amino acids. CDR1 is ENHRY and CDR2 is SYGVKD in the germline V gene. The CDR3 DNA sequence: TGTGCCACAAGCGATGTCAGACTCTCAGGGAGCGGGGAGCTGTTTTTT. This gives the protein CATSDVRLSGSGELFF.

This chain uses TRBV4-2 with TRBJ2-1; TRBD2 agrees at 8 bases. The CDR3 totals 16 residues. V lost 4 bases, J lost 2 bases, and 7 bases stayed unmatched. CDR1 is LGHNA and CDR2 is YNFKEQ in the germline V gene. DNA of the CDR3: TGTGCCAGCAGCCCCTACCAAGCGGGGGCCTACAATGAGCAGTTCTTC. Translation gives CASSPYQAGAYNEQFF.

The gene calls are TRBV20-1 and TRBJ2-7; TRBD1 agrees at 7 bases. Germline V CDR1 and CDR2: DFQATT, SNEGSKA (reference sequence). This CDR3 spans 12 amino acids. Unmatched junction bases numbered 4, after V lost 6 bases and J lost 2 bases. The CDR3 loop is CSADGQAYEQYF. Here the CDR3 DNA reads TGCAGTGCAGACGGACAGGCCTACGAGCAGTACTTC.

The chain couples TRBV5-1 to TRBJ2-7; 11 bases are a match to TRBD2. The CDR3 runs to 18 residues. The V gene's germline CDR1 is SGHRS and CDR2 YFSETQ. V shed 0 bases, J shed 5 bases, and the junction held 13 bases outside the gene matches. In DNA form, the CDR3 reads TGCGCCAGCAGCTTGGAGCCCACACTAGCGGGAGAGACCGACGAGCAGTACTTC. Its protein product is CASSLEPTLAGETDEQYF.

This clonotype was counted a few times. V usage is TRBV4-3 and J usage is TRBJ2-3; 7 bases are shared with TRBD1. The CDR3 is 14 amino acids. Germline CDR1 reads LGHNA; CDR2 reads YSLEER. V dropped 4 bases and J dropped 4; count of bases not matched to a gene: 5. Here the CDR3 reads CASSPGTDADTQYF. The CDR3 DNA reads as TGCGCCAGCAGCCCCGGGACAGACGCAGATACGCAGTATTTT.

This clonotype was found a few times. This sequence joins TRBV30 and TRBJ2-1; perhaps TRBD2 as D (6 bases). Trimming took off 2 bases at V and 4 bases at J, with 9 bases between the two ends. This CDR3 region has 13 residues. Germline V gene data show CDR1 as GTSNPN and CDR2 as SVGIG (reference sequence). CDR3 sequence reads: CAWSRGTYNEQFF. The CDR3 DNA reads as TGTGCCTGGAGTAGAGGGACTTACAATGAGCAGTTCTTC.

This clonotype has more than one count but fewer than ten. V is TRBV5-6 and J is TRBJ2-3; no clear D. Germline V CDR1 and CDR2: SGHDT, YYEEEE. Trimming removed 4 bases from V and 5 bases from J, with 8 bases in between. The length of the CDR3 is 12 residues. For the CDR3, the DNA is TGTGCCAGCAGCGTCCGGCGAGATACGCAGTATTTT. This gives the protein CASSVRRDTQYF. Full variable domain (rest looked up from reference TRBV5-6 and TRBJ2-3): DAGVTQSPTHLIKTRGQQVTLRCSPKSGHDTVSWYQQALGQGPQFIFQYYEEEERQRGNFPDRFSGHQFPNYSSELNVNALLLGDSALYLCASSVRRDTQYFGPGTRLTVL.

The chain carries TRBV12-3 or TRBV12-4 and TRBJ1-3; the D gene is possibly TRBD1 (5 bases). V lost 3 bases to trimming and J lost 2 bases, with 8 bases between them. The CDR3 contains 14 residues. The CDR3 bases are TGTGCCAGCAGTTTCTCGGGGCCTGGAAACACCATATATTTT. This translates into CASSFSGPGNTIYF.

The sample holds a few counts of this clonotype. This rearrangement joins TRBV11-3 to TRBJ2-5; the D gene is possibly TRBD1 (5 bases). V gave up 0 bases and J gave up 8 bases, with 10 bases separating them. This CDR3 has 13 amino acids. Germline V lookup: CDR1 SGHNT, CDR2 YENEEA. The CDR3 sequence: CASSLEDQGTQYF. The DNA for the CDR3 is TGTGCCAGCAGCTTAGAAGATCAGGGTACCCAGTACTTC.

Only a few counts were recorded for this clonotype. The CDR3 loop reads CASSLAASWGNEQFF. The CDR3 DNA sequence: TGTGCCAGCAGCTTAGCGGCTAGCTGGGGAAATGAGCAGTTCTTC. The genes are TRBV7-2 and TRBJ2-1; D may be TRBD2 (5 bases). Germline values: CDR1 SGHTA, CDR2 FQGNSA. The germline V and J ends were trimmed by 0 bases and 7 bases, with 13 bases remaining between them. The CDR3 runs to 15 residues.

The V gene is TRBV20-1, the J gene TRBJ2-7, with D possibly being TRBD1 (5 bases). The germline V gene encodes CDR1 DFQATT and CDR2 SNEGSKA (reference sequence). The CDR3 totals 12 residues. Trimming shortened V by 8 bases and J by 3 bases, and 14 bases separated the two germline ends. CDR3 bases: TGCAGTCCTCTATGGCAGGGCTACGAGCAGTACTTC. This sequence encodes CSPLWQGYEQYF.

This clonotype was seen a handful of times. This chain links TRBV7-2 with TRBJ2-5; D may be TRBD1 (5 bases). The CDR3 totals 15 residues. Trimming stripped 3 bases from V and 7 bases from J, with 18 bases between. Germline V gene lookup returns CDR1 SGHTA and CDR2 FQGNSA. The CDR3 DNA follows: TGTGCCAGCAGCTTCTATGCTGACAGCCTGGGGACCCAGTACTTC. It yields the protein CASSFYADSLGTQYF.

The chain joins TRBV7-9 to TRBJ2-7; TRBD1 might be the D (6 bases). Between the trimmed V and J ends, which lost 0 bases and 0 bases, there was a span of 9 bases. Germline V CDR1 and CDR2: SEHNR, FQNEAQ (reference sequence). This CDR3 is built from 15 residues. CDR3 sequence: CASSLAGALSYEQYF. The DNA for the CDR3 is TGTGCCAGCAGCTTAGCGGGGGCCCTCTCCTACGAGCAGTACTTC.

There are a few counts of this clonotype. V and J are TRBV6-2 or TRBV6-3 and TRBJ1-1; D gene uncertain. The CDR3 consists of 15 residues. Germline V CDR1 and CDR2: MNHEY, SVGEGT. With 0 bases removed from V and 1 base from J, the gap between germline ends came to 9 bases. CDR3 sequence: CASSYSKQSNTEAFF. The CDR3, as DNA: TGTGCCAGCAGTTACTCGAAACAGTCGAACACTGAAGCTTTCTTT.

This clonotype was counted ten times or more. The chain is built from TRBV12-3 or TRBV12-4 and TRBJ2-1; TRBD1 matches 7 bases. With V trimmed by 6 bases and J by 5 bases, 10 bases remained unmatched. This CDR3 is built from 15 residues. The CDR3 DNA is TGTGCCAGCAGAGACCCGGGACAGCCGGACAATGAGCAGTTCTTC. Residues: CASRDPGQPDNEQFF.

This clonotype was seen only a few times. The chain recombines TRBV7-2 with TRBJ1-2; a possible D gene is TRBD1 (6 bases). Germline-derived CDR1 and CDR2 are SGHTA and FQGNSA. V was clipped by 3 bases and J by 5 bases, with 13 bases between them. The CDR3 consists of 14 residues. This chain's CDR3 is CASSLDSNSYGYTF. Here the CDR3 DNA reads TGTGCCAGCAGCTTGGACAGTAACTCGTATGGCTACACCTTC.